These 9 T cell receptor beta chains were all obtained from the same sample, sequenced in a study of blood T cell repertoires in COVID-19 (dated by TCRdb to 2020 to 2021). Library preparation used the immunoSEQ multiplex PCR assay. Not all clones reach the TCRdb copy of this immuneACCESS table, which keeps in-frame sequences only. Checked studies attribute under half of the gap to unresolved V genes and leave the rest unexplained. This sample comprises about 230,000 clones, around four fifths of them detected only once. The ten largest make up around 2.6% of the sample. The sample comprised peripheral blood. The receptors derive from a woman between 70 and 85 years old with active or convalescent COVID-19.

This clone came up a few times. J is TRBJ1-2 and V is TRBV12-3 or TRBV12-4; possibly TRBD1 for D (5 bases). The CDR3 totals 13 residues. With 6 bases removed from V and 2 bases from J, the gap between germline ends came to 10 bases. CDR3 in DNA: TGTGCCAGCAGACTTGGGGGGAACTATGGCTACACCTTC. Protein: CASRLGGNYGYTF.

This clone has a handful of counts. The chain links TRBV5-1 to TRBJ2-1; 9 nucleotides match TRBD2. With 4 bases clipped from V and 2 bases from J, the junction kept 4 bases outside the gene matches. CDR1 and CDR2 from the germline V gene are SGHRS and YFSETQ. CDR3 length: 15 amino acids. For the CDR3, the DNA is TGCGCCAGCAGCCAGACTAGCGGCACCTACAATGAGCAGTTCTTC. Translation gives CASSQTSGTYNEQFF. The variable domain in full, with the rest retrieved from reference TRBV5-1 and TRBJ2-1, is KAGVTQTPRYLIKTRGQQVTLSCSPISGHRSVSWYQQTPGQGLQFLFEYFSETQRNKGNFPGRFSGRQFSNSRSEMNVSTLELGDSALYLCASSQTSGTYNEQFFGPGTRLTVL.

The CDR3, as DNA: TGTGCCAGCAGCTTTAGGCAGGGGGCTGAAAAACTGTTTTTT. It yields the protein CASSFRQGAEKLFF. This rearrangement joins TRBV7-8 to TRBJ1-4; 8 bases align to TRBD1. J lost 7 bases, V lost 3 bases, and 4 bases had no gene match. CDR3 length: 14 amino acids. Germline V gene data show CDR1 as SGHVS and CDR2 as FQNEAQ.

The chain has TRBV24-1 and TRBJ2-2; D might be TRBD2 (6 bases). Looked up from germline, CDR1 is KGHDR and CDR2 is SFDVKD. The length of the CDR3 is 13 residues. The V and J ends lost 5 bases and 6 bases respectively, with 9 bases between them. CDR3 DNA: TGTGCCACCAGTGCGAGGGAGGCCGGGGAGCTGTTTTTT. Encoded protein: CATSAREAGELFF.

The V call is TRBV20-1, the J call TRBJ2-5; 15 bases are shared with TRBD2. CDR3 length: 16 amino acids. Losses at the gene ends were 3 bases for V and 5 bases for J; bases not matched to a gene: 7. The germline V gene encodes CDR1 DFQATT and CDR2 SNEGSKA (reference sequence). Here the CDR3 reads CSASRGLAGGLETQYF. The CDR3 DNA reads as TGCAGTGCTAGTCGGGGACTAGCGGGGGGCCTGGAGACCCAGTACTTC.

V usage is TRBV5-1 and J usage is TRBJ2-2; 9 bases agree with TRBD1. Looked up from germline, CDR1 is SGHRS and CDR2 is YFSETQ. The CDR3 is 15 residues long. V lost 7 bases and J lost 5; bases outside the gene matches: 9. CDR3 in amino acids: CASGQQGASTGELFF. Written as DNA, the CDR3 is TGCGCCAGCGGTCAACAGGGGGCGTCTACCGGGGAGCTGTTTTTT.

The V call is TRBV5-4, the J call TRBJ1-3; D ambiguous. Germline V gives CDR1 SGHNT, CDR2 YYREEE (reference sequence). The V and J ends lost 3 bases and 4 bases respectively, with 14 bases between them. The CDR3 contains 15 residues. CDR3 in DNA: TGTGCCAGCAGCTCCCCAGGCGATTTCGGAAACACCATATATTTT. Encoded protein: CASSSPGDFGNTIYF.

This chain connects TRBV29-1 to TRBJ2-2; D is uncertain. Germline CDR1 SQVTM, CDR2 ANQGSEA. Trimming removed 4 bases at V and 3 bases at J, with 15 bases between. The CDR3 totals 15 residues. The CDR3 here is CSVGQSRLDTGELFF. The CDR3 region has the DNA TGCAGCGTTGGGCAATCTAGACTGGACACCGGGGAGCTGTTTTTT.

The rearrangement links TRBV6-5 to TRBJ2-7, with D possibly matching TRBD2 (6 bases). The CDR3 contains 14 residues. CDR1 is MNHEY, CDR2 SVGAGI, per germline. V was shortened by 4 bases and J by 9 bases, with 19 bases between the two germline ends. This chain's CDR3 is CASSSGTLLSGQYF. The CDR3 DNA reads TGTGCCAGCAGTTCCGGGACTCTCCTAAGTGGGCAGTACTTC.